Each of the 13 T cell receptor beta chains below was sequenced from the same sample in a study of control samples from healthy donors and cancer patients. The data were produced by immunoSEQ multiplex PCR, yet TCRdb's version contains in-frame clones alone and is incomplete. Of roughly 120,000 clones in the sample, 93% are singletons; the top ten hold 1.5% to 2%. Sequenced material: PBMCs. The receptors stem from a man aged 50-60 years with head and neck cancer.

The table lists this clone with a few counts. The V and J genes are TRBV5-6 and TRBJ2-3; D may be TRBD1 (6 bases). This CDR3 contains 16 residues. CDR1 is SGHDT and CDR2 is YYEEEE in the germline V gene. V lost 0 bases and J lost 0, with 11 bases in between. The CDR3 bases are TGTGCCAGCAGCTTGGGAGGGGGTCTCAGCACAGATACGCAGTATTTT. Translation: CASSLGGGLSTDTQYF.

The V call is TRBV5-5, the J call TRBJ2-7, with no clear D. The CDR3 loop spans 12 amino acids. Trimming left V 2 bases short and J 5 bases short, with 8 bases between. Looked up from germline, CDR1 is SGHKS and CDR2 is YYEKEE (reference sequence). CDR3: CASSLFIDEQYF. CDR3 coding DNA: TGTGCCAGCAGCTTATTCATAGACGAGCAGTACTTC.

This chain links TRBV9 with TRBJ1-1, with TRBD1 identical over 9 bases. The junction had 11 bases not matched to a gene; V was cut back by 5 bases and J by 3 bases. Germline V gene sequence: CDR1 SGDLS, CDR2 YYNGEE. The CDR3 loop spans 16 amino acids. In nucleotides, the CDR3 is TGTGCCAGCAGTGGGGACAGGGTGAGTGGGGACACTGAAGCTTTCTTT. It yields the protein CASSGDRVSGDTEAFF.

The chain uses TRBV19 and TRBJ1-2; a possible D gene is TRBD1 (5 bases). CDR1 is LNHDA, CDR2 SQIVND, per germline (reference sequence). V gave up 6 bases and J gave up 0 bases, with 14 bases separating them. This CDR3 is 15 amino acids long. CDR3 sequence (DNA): TGTGCCAGTAGGACAGCAGCAGTGACTAACTATGGCTACACCTTC. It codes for CASRTAAVTNYGYTF.

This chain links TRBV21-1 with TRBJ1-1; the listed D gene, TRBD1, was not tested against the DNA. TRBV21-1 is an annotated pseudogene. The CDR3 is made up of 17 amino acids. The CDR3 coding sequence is TGTGCCAGCAGCATCAGGGGGTCGGAGGTCATGAACACTGAAGCTTTCTTT. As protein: CASSIRGSEVMNTEAFF.

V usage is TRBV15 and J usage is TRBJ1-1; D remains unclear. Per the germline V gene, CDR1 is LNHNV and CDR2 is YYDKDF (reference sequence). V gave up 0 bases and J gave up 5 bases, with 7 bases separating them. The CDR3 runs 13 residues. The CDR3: CATSRESRTEAFF. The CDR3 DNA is TGTGCCACCAGCAGAGAATCCAGGACTGAAGCTTTCTTT. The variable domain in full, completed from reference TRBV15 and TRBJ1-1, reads DAMVIQNPRYQVTQFGKPVTLSCSQTLNHNVMYWYQQKSSQAPKLLFHYYDKDFNNEADTPDNFQSRRPNTSFCFLDIRSPGLGDTAMYLCATSRESRTEAFFGQGTRLTVV.

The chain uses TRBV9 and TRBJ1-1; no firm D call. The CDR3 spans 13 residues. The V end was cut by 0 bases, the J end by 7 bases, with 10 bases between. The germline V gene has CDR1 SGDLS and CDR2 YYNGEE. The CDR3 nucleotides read TGTGCCAGCAGCGTAGGTGGGATGAATGAAGCTTTCTTT. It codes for CASSVGGMNEAFF.

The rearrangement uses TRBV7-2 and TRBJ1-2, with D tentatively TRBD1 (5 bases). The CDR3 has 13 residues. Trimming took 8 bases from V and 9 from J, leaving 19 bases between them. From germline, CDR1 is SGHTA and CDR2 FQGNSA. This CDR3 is CASGLFGAPSYTF. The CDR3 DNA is TGTGCCAGCGGGCTTTTCGGGGCGCCGAGCTACACCTTC.

In DNA, the CDR3 is TGTGCCAGCAGTCGACAGACGAACACCGGGGAGCTGTTTTTT. It specifies CASSRQTNTGELFF. The chain links TRBV7-3 to TRBJ2-2; possible D gene TRBD1, 5 bases. Germline CDR1 is SGHTA and CDR2 is FQGTGA. The V end lost 6 bases, the J end lost 0 bases, and 8 bases lay between the germline ends. The CDR3 extends over 14 amino acids.

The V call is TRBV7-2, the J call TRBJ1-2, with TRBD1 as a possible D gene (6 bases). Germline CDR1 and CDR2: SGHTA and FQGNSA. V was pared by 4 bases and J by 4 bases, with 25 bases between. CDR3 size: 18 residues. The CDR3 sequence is CASSSRPTMGAMSYGYTF. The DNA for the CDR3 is TGTGCCAGCAGCTCGCGTCCCACCATGGGGGCAATGAGCTATGGCTACACCTTC. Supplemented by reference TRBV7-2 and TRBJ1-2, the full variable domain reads GAGVSQSPSNKVTEKGKDVELRCDPISGHTALYWYRQSLGQGLEFLIYFQGNSAPDKSGLPSDRFSAERTGGSVSTLTIQRTQQEDSAVYLCASSSRPTMGAMSYGYTFGSGTRLTVV.

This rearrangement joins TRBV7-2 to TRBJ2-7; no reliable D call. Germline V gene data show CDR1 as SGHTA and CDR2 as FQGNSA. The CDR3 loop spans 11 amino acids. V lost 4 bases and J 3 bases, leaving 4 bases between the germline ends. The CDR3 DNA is TGTGCCAGCAGCTCTATCTACGAGCAGTACTTC. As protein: CASSSIYEQYF.

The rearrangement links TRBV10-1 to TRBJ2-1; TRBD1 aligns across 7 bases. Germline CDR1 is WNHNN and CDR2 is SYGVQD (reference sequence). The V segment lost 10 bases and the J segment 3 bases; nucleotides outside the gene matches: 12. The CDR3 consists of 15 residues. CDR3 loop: CAIPETGTVYNEQFF. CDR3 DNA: TGCGCCATCCCTGAGACCGGGACAGTCTACAATGAGCAGTTCTTC.

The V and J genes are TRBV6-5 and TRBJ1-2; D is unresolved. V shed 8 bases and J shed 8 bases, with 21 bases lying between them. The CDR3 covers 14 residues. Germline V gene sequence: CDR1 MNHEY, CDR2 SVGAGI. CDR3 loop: CASGRTVDSWGYTF. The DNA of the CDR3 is TGTGCCAGCGGCCGGACGGTAGACTCTTGGGGCTACACCTTC.